Below, 32 T cell receptor beta chains from the same sample are listed, as sequenced in a study of blood T cells in healthy people across ages. A sample-barcoded 5' primer and a J-beta primer mix were used in a second PCR of about 7 to 12 cycles. TCRdb processed the 5' RACE reads anew with MiXCR; each CDR3 protein has one entry. The data contain fewer than 2,000,000 distinct CDR3 sequences, 30% to 35% of them seen just once; the ten biggest clones take up approximately 10%. The sequencing input was blood. These receptors all come from a woman in her twenties or thirties in good health.

This clonotype was counted between two and nine times. The chain combines TRBV7-9 with TRBJ1-2; unclear D gene. The CDR3 contains 13 residues. Germline values: CDR1 SEHNR, CDR2 FQNEAQ (reference sequence). V was clipped by 5 bases and J by 2 bases, with 9 bases between them. The CDR3: CASSGDKNYGYTF. The DNA of the CDR3 is TGTGCCAGCAGCGGTGACAAAAACTATGGCTACACCTTC.

This clonotype has a single count. The genes are TRBV12-3 or TRBV12-4 and TRBJ1-1; a weak D match, TRBD1 (5 bases). There are 14 residues in the CDR3. V lost 6 bases, J lost 7 bases, and 18 bases lay in between. The CDR3 DNA reads as TGTGCCAGCAGCATAGCGTGGAGGGGAGATGAAGCTTTCTTT. Its translation is CASSIAWRGDEAFF.

The sample holds a few counts of this clonotype. The chain couples TRBV3-1 to TRBJ2-3; no clear D gene. CDR1 and CDR2 (germline): LGHDT, YNNKEL (reference sequence). The V end lost 3 bases, the J end lost 0 bases, and 7 bases lay between the germline ends. The CDR3 loop spans 14 amino acids. In DNA form, the CDR3 reads TGTGCCAGCAGCCAGGTATATAGCACAGATACGCAGTATTTT. It translates to CASSQVYSTDTQYF.

This chain joins TRBV4-1 and TRBJ1-2; possible D gene TRBD1, 6 bases. The germline CDR1 and CDR2 sequences are MGHRA and YSYEKL. This CDR3 spans 15 amino acids. Trimming removed 4 bases from V and 6 bases from J, with 18 bases in between. CDR3 loop: CASSPGTFKGDGYTF. The CDR3 DNA sequence: TGCGCCAGCAGCCCCGGGACATTCAAAGGGGATGGCTACACCTTC.

This clonotype came up many times. The chain carries TRBV5-1 and TRBJ2-3, with TRBD2 identical over 7 bases. The CDR3 consists of 15 residues. The trim removed 3 bases at V and 4 bases at J, leaving 8 bases unmatched. CDR1 SGHRS and CDR2 YFSETQ come from the germline V gene. In nucleotides, the CDR3 is TGCGCCAGCAGCTACGGACTAGGGAGGTCAGATACGCAGTATTTT. Residues: CASSYGLGRSDTQYF.

This clonotype was seen a single time. A clone one base away is much larger, so this may be a read error. The chain uses TRBV4-1 and TRBJ2-5; 8 bases fit TRBD2. Germline assignment: CDR1 MGHRA and CDR2 YSYEKL. The CDR3 covers 14 residues. CDR3 region: CASNQDGRDETQYF. CDR3 coding DNA: TGCGCCAGCAACCAAGACGGGAGGGACGAGACCCAGTACTTC.

J is TRBJ1-5 and V is TRBV4-2; a weak D match, TRBD1 (6 bases). The V gene lost 1 base and the J gene lost 5 bases, with 12 bases spanning the gap. The CDR3 runs 15 residues. Germline V gene lookup returns CDR1 LGHNA and CDR2 YNFKEQ. The CDR3 coding sequence is TGTGCCAGCAGCCAAGTAGGGACACGACATCAGCCCCAGCATTTT. Its protein product is CASSQVGTRHQPQHF.

This clonotype was detected only a few times. This sequence joins TRBV25-1 and TRBJ2-5, with 8 bases lining up with TRBD2. This CDR3 has 18 residues. Germline CDR1 is MGHDK and CDR2 is SYGVNS. Germline trimming cut 3 bases from V and 9 bases from J; bases unmatched to any gene: 21. For the CDR3, the DNA is TGTGCCAGCAGTGATGGGCTAGCGGGCCCCCCGTCCCGGTGGGCCCAGTACTTC. Protein sequence: CASSDGLAGPPSRWAQYF.

This clonotype was found many times. The gene calls are TRBV12-3 or TRBV12-4 and TRBJ2-3, with 8 bases matching TRBD2. The CDR3 is 15 residues long. Trimming took 6 bases from V and 4 from J; bases not matched to a gene: 9. CDR3 region: CASRGGSGGPDTQYF. The CDR3 DNA reads as TGTGCCAGCAGGGGTGGGAGCGGGGGACCAGATACGCAGTATTTT.

CDR3 in DNA: TGCAGTGCTAGAGATCTCGGGGGTCGGTTAGATCAGCCCCAGCATTTT. It translates to CSARDLGGRLDQPQHF. V usage is TRBV20-1 and J usage is TRBJ1-5, with D possibly TRBD1 on 5 matching bases. This CDR3 is built from 16 residues. Germline V gene sequence: CDR1 DFQATT, CDR2 SNEGSKA (reference sequence). The V gene lost 0 bases and the J gene lost 5 bases, with 17 bases spanning the gap.

The CDR3 reads CASSLLQGRGNYNEQFF. The CDR3 nucleotides are TGTGCCAGCAGCCTTCTCCAGGGGCGCGGGAACTACAATGAGCAGTTCTTC. J is TRBJ2-1 and V is TRBV27; the D call may be TRBD1 or TRBD2 (6 bases each). The germline V gene encodes CDR1 MNHEY and CDR2 SMNVEV (reference sequence). V lost 6 bases to trimming and J lost 3 bases, with 21 bases between them. CDR3 length: 17 residues.

This clonotype was seen only a few times. This rearrangement joins TRBV13 to TRBJ2-3, with TRBD2 as a possible D gene (6 bases). Trimming removed 1 base at V and 2 bases at J, with 16 bases between. Germline V gives CDR1 PRHDT, CDR2 FYEKMQ (reference sequence). This CDR3 spans 17 amino acids. CDR3 protein: CASSLVSRETSTDTQYF. The CDR3 nucleotides read TGTGCCAGCAGCTTAGTAAGTCGGGAGACATCCACAGATACGCAGTATTTT.

This clonotype was counted many times. The chain couples TRBV5-1 to TRBJ2-3; no firm D call. The CDR3 consists of 14 residues. V was pared by 7 bases and J by 0 bases, with 12 bases between. CDR1 is SGHRS, CDR2 YFSETQ, per germline. CDR3 loop: CASRLIASTDTQYF. CDR3 nucleotides: TGCGCCAGCCGACTGATTGCTAGCACAGATACGCAGTATTTT.

The rearrangement uses TRBV20-1 and TRBJ1-2; 9 bases match TRBD1. Per germline, CDR1 DFQATT and CDR2 SNEGSKA (reference sequence). The J segment lost 0 bases and the V segment lost 5 bases, leaving 7 bases of the junction unmatched. The CDR3 is made up of 15 amino acids. The CDR3 nucleotides read TGCAGTGCTTCGGACAGGGGTTATACTAACTATGGCTACACCTTC. It encodes CSASDRGYTNYGYTF.

The CDR3 loop is CASSSLRGGGNSDTQYF. CDR3 nucleotide sequence: TGTGCCAGCAGCTCACTTCGGGGGGGCGGGAACTCAGATACGCAGTATTTT. The rearrangement links TRBV11-2 to TRBJ2-3; 8 nucleotides match TRBD2. V shed 4 bases, J shed 4 bases, and the junction held 13 bases outside the gene matches. Germline V gene lookup returns CDR1 SGHAT and CDR2 FQNNGV. CDR3 length: 17 residues.

The V and J genes are TRBV6-6 and TRBJ1-2; TRBD1 is a possible D gene (6 bases). V gave up 8 bases and J gave up 0 bases, with 10 bases separating them. The length of the CDR3 is 13 residues. The germline V gene encodes CDR1 MNHNY and CDR2 SVGAGI (reference sequence). DNA of the CDR3: TGTGCCAGCCGGACAGATCCTAACTATGGCTACACCTTC. Its protein is CASRTDPNYGYTF.

This clonotype showed up many times. CDR3: CASSLARAGRQETQYF. CDR3 in DNA: TGTGCCAGCAGCTTAGCGCGGGCGGGGAGGCAAGAGACCCAGTACTTC. The gene calls are TRBV7-2 and TRBJ2-5, with D perhaps matching TRBD2 (6 bases). Trimming stripped 0 bases from V and 2 bases from J, with 13 bases between. This CDR3 has 16 residues. From germline, CDR1 is SGHTA and CDR2 FQGNSA.

Of note for this clonotype: Compared with germline, one end of the junction differs, possibly owing to a read error. The genes are TRBV5-6 and TRBJ2-7; TRBD2 agrees at 7 bases. In germline, CDR1 is SGHDT, CDR2 YYEEEE. This CDR3 region has 13 residues. The CDR3 DNA reads as TGTGCCTGCAGCTGGGCGGGGGCCTACGAGCAGTACTTC. Protein: CACSWAGAYEQYF.

Ten or more counts support this clonotype. The chain uses TRBV7-9 and TRBJ2-7, with a possible D match to TRBD2 (5 bases). Germline V CDR1 and CDR2: SEHNR, FQNEAQ (reference sequence). The germline V and J ends were trimmed by 5 bases and 3 bases, with 20 bases remaining between them. This CDR3 comprises 16 residues. CDR3 protein: CASSPRTGPGDYEQYF. The CDR3, as DNA: TGTGCCAGCAGCCCCCGGACTGGACCTGGAGACTACGAGCAGTACTTC. Supplemented by reference TRBV7-9 and TRBJ2-7, the full variable domain reads DTGVSQNPRHKITKRGQNVTFRCDPISEHNRLYWYRQTLGQGPEFLTYFQNEAQLEKSRLLSDRFSAERPKGSFSTLEIQRTEQGDSAMYLCASSPRTGPGDYEQYFGPGTRLTVT.

This clonotype was counted a few times. The CDR3 DNA sequence: TGCGCCAGCAGCCAAGAATGGGCCAGGGGCAATCAGCCCCAGCATTTT. Protein: CASSQEWARGNQPQHF. The chain recombines TRBV4-1 with TRBJ1-5; D possibly corresponds to TRBD1 (5 bases). V gave up 0 bases and J gave up 2 bases, with 11 bases separating them. The CDR3 consists of 16 residues. Germline V CDR1 and CDR2: MGHRA, YSYEKL.

In this sample, this clonotype turned up many times. This rearrangement joins TRBV20-1 to TRBJ2-5, with D unresolved. This CDR3 contains 14 residues. CDR1 and CDR2 from the germline V gene are DFQATT and SNEGSKA (reference sequence). The V gene lost 4 bases and the J gene lost 6 bases, with 18 bases spanning the gap. This CDR3 is CSANPQGSRKTQYF. Here the CDR3 DNA reads TGCAGTGCTAACCCCCAAGGTAGCCGGAAGACCCAGTACTTC.

The V call is TRBV7-9, the J call TRBJ1-1, with TRBD1 matching over 7 bases. Germline loops: CDR1 SEHNR, CDR2 FQNEAQ (reference sequence). Unmatched junction bases numbered 7, after V lost 5 bases and J lost 1 base. The CDR3 has 15 amino acids. DNA of the CDR3: TGTGCCAGCAGCCCAGACAGGGTCTGGAACACTGAAGCTTTCTTT. Encoded protein: CASSPDRVWNTEAFF.

As for this clonotype: One end of the junction varies from germline; a read error may be responsible. The chain links TRBV4-1 to TRBJ2-1, with TRBD2 as a possible D gene (5 bases). This CDR3 is 14 amino acids long. Germline loops: CDR1 MGHRA, CDR2 YSYEKL. Here the CDR3 DNA reads TGCGCCAGCAGCCAAGGGCTAGCCTACAATGAGCGGTTCTTC. It specifies CASSQGLAYNERFF.

In this sample, this clonotype turned up a few times. The chain has TRBV6-6 and TRBJ2-7, with D maybe TRBD2 (5 bases). The CDR3 is 14 amino acids. V lost 0 bases, J lost 3 bases, and 9 bases lay in between. CDR1 MNHNY and CDR2 SVGAGI come from the germline V gene (reference sequence). This chain's CDR3 is CASSYSSGYYEQYF. The CDR3 DNA reads TGTGCCAGCAGTTACTCCTCGGGGTACTACGAGCAGTACTTC.

This chain's CDR3 is CASGPDYNRGRGWQFF. The CDR3 DNA sequence: TGTGCTAGTGGCCCCGATTATAACAGGGGCCGGGGGTGGCAGTTCTTC. The gene calls are TRBV12-5 and TRBJ2-1; D is perhaps TRBD1 (7 bases). CDR1 and CDR2 (germline): LGHNT, FRNRAP. V dropped 6 bases and J dropped 12 bases, with 27 bases sitting between them. CDR3 length: 16 amino acids.

This clonotype turned up a few times. The rearrangement links TRBV28 to TRBJ2-5, with TRBD2 identical over 8 bases. Germline CDR1 and CDR2: MDHEN and SYDVKM. The CDR3 spans 17 residues. Trimming cost V 6 bases and J 3 bases; bases outside gene matches: 15. The CDR3 sequence: CASSLLGSSGGKETQYF. DNA of the CDR3: TGTGCCAGCAGCCTCTTGGGGAGCAGCGGGGGTAAAGAGACCCAGTACTTC.

The rearrangement uses TRBV28 and TRBJ1-2; unclear D gene. The CDR3 extends over 12 amino acids. Germline V gene data show CDR1 as MDHEN and CDR2 as SYDVKM. Trimming cost V 3 bases and J 5 bases, with 7 bases left between them. In nucleotides, the CDR3 is TGTGCCAGCAGTTTGGGGAAATATGGCTACACCTTC. It is translated as CASSLGKYGYTF.

This clonotype was seen a handful of times. A junction end diverges from the germline sequence, so it may reflect a read error. V and J are TRBV6-1 and TRBJ1-4; D gene uncertain. The CDR3 runs to 18 residues. Germline V gene data show CDR1 as MNHNS and CDR2 as SASEGT. The DNA of the CDR3 is TGCGCCAGCATCAGATCCGCCGGGTTTTCTGCAACTAATGAAAAACTGTTTTTT. Protein: CASIRSAGFSATNEKLFF.

This sequence joins TRBV5-1 and TRBJ2-2; D call uncertain. The CDR3 consists of 15 residues. V shed 5 bases and J shed 6 bases, with 17 bases lying between them. CDR1 and CDR2 from the germline V gene are SGHRS and YFSETQ. The CDR3 sequence is CASRNGPAAAGELFF. The CDR3 DNA reads TGCGCCAGCAGAAACGGGCCCGCGGCAGCCGGGGAGCTGTTTTTT. Full variable domain (missing parts from reference TRBV5-1 and TRBJ2-2): KAGVTQTPRYLIKTRGQQVTLSCSPISGHRSVSWYQQTPGQGLQFLFEYFSETQRNKGNFPGRFSGRQFSNSRSEMNVSTLELGDSALYLCASRNGPAAAGELFFGEGSRLTVL.

The chain links TRBV7-9 to TRBJ2-7, with TRBD2 matching 7 bases. CDR1 is SEHNR, CDR2 FQNEAQ, per germline (reference sequence). Unmatched junction bases numbered 13, after V lost 5 bases and J lost 3 bases. There are 16 residues in the CDR3. The CDR3 DNA is TGTGCCAGCAGCCATCATGGCGGGAGTGCATTCTACGAGCAGTACTTC. Protein sequence: CASSHHGGSAFYEQYF.

This clonotype has a count of ten or more. This sequence joins TRBV20-1 and TRBJ2-7; D is ambiguous. Trimming shortened V by 4 bases and J by 0 bases, and 10 bases separated the two germline ends. The CDR3 is made up of 13 amino acids. In germline, CDR1 is DFQATT, CDR2 SNEGSKA (reference sequence). CDR3 in amino acids: CSANLANSYEQYF. The CDR3 nucleotides read TGCAGTGCTAACTTAGCAAACTCCTACGAGCAGTACTTC.

The chain is built from TRBV4-2 and TRBJ2-7; weak D call: TRBD2 (6 bases). The last part of the DNA fits TRBJ2-5 better; the J call may be wrong. The CDR3 loop spans 15 amino acids. The germline gives CDR1 LGHNA, CDR2 YNFKEQ. This CDR3 is CASTLSGESDETQYF. As DNA, the CDR3 is TGTGCCAGCACCCTTTCGGGGGAGAGCGATGAGACCCAGTACTTC.